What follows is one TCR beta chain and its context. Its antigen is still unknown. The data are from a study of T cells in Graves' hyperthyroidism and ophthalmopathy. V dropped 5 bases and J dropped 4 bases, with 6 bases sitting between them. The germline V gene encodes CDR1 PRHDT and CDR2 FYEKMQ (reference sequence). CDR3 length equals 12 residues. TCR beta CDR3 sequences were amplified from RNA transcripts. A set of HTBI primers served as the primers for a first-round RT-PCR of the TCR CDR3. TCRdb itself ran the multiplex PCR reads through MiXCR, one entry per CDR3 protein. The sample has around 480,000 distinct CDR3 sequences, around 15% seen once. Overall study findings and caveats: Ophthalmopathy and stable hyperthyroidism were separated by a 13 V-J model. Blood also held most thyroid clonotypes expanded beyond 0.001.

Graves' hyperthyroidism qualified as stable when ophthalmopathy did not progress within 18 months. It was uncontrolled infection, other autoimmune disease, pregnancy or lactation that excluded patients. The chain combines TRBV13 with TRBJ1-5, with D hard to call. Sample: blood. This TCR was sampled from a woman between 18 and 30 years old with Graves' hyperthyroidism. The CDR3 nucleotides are TGTGCCAGCAGCATTCAGAATCAGCCCCAGCATTTT. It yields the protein CASSIQNQPQHF.